This T cell receptor beta chain was sequenced for a study of Graves' ophthalmopathy and Graves' hyperthyroidism. This clonotype appeared a single time. V lost 4 bases, J lost 7 bases, and 27 bases lay in between. The germline V gene encodes CDR1 SGDLS and CDR2 YYNGEE. This CDR3 has 18 residues. Transcripts of RNA were the source for amplifying TCR beta CDR3 regions. The workflow started with a first-round RT-PCR run with HTBI primers and then moved on to a second-round multiplex PCR. MiXCR, run by TCRdb on the multiplex PCR reads, gives a single entry per CDR3 protein. The data contain roughly 350,000 distinct CDR3 sequences, roughly a sixth of them seen just once; the ten biggest clones take up 2.4%.

The material sequenced was peripheral blood. The V call is TRBV9, the J call TRBJ1-3; unclear D gene. The TCR comes from an adult woman with stable Graves' hyperthyroidism. CDR3 protein: CASSPLGSLNHVGNTIYF. The CDR3, as DNA: TGTGCCAGCAGCCCCCTCGGGTCACTTAACCATGTAGGGAACACCATATATTTT.